A selection of T cell receptor beta chains follows, all from one sample in a study of lymphopenia after photon versus proton radiotherapy. TCRdb's table, derived via immunoSEQ multiplex PCR, lists solely in-frame clones and lacks some. Here the sample spans about 35,000 clones, about 93% being singletons. The source was peripheral blood, collected from a patient treated with photon-based radiotherapy. The receptors were gathered from a man aged 55 to 70 with cholangiocarcinoma. The CDR3 runs from the conserved cysteine through the conserved F or W. D genes are given only for firm matches. Clone sizes are given selectively: once, few, many, or a class where the clone is expanded.

d_gene	v_gene	abundance	j_gene	len	CDR3nt	CDR3aa
TRBD2	TRBV5-4	-	TRBJ2-7	16	TGTGCCAGCAGCTTAGGACTAGCGGGAGGTTCGGGCGAGCAGTACTTC	CASSLGLAGGSGEQYF
TRBD2	TRBV7-9	-	TRBJ2-7	17	TGTGCCAGCAGCTTAGCGCGCGCTAGCGGGAGGGCTGACGAGCAGTACTTC	CASSLARASGRADEQYF
-	TRBV2	once	TRBJ2-3	15	TGTGCCAGCGGAAGCCCCAACCCTAGCACAGATACGCAGTATTTT	CASGSPNPSTDTQYF
-	TRBV11-2	-	TRBJ2-5	17	TGTGCCAGCAGCTCATATAAAACGACAGGGAGGCAAGAGACCCAGTACTTC	CASSSYKTTGRQETQYF
TRBD1	TRBV19	-	TRBJ2-7	13	TGTGCCAGTAGACCACAGGGGGCTTACGAGCAGTACTTC	CASRPQGAYEQYF
-	TRBV18	-	TRBJ2-7	13	TGTGCCAGCTCAGCATCTAGCATCTACGAGCAGTACTTC	CASSASSIYEQYF
TRBD1	TRBV6-5	-	TRBJ2-3	15	TGTGCCAGCAGTTACCCGGACAGGGGGCCAGATACGCAGTATTTT	CASSYPDRGPDTQYF
-	TRBV7-2	-	TRBJ1-4	16	TGTGCCAGCAGCTCATCTACAGTGCTCCCAGGCGAAAAACTGTTTTTT	CASSSSTVLPGEKLFF
-	TRBV5-1	-	TRBJ2-3	14	TGCGCCAGCAGCTTTGAAGTGGGCACAGATACGCAGTATTTT	CASSFEVGTDTQYF
-	TRBV5-6	-	TRBJ1-4	15	TGTGCCAGCAGACGCCTCGGACAGAGGAATGAAAAACTGTTTTTT	CASRRLGQRNEKLFF
-	TRBV29-1	few	TRBJ2-1	13	TGCAGCGTTGAATTCCTAGGGGTTGGTGAGCAGTTCTTC	CSVEFLGVGEQFF
-	TRBV6-1	-	TRBJ2-2	13	TGTGCCAGCAGTGAAGGGAATCACGGGGAGCTGTTTTTT	CASSEGNHGELFF
TRBD1	TRBV28	-	TRBJ2-5	15	TGTGCCAGCAGGCCGACAGGGGCGGGCGGGGAGACCCAGTACTTC	CASRPTGAGGETQYF
TRBD1	TRBV28	-	TRBJ1-1	15	TGTGCCAGCAGTTTCCGGACAGGGGGCAGAACTGAAGCTTTCTTT	CASSFRTGGRTEAFF
-	TRBV9	-	TRBJ2-5	17	TGTGCCAGCAGCGTAGGGAGTTTGGGCGGGCCACAAGAGACCCAGTACTTC	CASSVGSLGGPQETQYF
TRBD2	TRBV19	-	TRBJ2-1	16	TGTGCCAGTAGTATAGTACGGACTAGCAGGGGTAATGAGCAGTTCTTC	CASSIVRTSRGNEQFF
-	TRBV2	-	TRBJ2-3	13	TGTGCCAGCACTTTGGAATGGGCAGATACGCAGTATTTT	CASTLEWADTQYF
-	TRBV7-9	-	TRBJ2-1	14	TGTGCCAGCAGCTTAATCCCGGACAGACAAGAGCAGTTCTTC	CASSLIPDRQEQFF
-	TRBV7-6	-	TRBJ2-5	13	-	CASREDILETQYF
-	TRBV6-4	-	TRBJ1-5	10	TGTGCCAGCAGGAATCAGCCCCAGCATTTT	CASRNQPQHF